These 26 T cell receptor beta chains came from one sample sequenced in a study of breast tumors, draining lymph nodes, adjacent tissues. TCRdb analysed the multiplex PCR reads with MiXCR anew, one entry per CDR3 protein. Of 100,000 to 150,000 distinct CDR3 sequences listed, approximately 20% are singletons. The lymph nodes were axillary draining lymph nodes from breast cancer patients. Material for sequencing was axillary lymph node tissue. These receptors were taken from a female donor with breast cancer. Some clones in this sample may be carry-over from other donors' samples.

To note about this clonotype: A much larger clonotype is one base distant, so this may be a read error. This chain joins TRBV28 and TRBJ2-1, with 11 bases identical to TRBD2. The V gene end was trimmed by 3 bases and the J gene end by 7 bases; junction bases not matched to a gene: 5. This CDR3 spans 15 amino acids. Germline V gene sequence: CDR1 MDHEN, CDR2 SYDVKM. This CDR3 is CASSLRSSGGNEQFF. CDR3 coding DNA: TGTGCCAGCAGTTTGAGGTCTAGCGGGGGGAATGAGCAGTTCTTC.

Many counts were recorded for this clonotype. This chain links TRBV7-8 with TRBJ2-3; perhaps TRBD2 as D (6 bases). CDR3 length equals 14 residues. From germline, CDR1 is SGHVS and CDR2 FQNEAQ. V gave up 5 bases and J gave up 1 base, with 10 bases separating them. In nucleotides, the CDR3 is TGTGCCAGCAGCGTGTCTAGCGGCACAGATACGCAGTATTTT. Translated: CASSVSSGTDTQYF.

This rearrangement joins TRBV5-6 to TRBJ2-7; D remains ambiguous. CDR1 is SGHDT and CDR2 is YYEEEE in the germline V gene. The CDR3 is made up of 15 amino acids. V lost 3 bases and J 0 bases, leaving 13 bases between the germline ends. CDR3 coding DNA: TGTGCCAGCAGCTCGCGGCAGGTTAACTCCTACGAGCAGTACTTC. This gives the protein CASSSRQVNSYEQYF.

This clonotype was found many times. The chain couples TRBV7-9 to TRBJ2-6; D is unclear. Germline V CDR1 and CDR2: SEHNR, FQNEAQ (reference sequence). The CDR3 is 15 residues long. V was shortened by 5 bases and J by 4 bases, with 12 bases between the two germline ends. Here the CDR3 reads CASSLDKSGANVLTF. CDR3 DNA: TGTGCCAGCAGCCTCGATAAGTCCGGGGCCAACGTCCTGACTTTC.

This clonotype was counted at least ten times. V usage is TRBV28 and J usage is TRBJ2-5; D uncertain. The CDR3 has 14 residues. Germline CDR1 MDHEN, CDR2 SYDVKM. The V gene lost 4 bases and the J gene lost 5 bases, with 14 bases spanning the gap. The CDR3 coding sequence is TGTGCCAGCAGTTCCTCAGTTAAGGAGGAGACCCAGTACTTC. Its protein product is CASSSSVKEETQYF.

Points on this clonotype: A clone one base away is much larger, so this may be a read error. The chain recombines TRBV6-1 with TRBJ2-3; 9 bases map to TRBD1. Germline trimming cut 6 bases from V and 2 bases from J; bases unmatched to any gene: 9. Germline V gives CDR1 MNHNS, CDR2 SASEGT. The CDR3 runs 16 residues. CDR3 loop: CASSGGTGHDTDTQYF. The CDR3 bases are TGTGCCAGCAGCGGCGGGACAGGGCATGACACAGATACGCAGTATTTT.

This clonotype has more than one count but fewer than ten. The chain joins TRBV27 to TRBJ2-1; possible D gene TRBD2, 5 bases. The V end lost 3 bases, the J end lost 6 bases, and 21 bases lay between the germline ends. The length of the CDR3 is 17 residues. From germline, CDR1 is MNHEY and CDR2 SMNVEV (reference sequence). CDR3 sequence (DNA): TGTGCCAGCAGTTTTAGTGTAGGTACTAGAACAATCAATGAGCAGTTCTTC. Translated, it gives CASSFSVGTRTINEQFF.

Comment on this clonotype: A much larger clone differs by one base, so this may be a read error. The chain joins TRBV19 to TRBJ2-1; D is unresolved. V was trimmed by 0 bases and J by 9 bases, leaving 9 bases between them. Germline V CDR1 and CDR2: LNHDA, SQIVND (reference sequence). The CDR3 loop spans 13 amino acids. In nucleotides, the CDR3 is TGTGCCAGTAGTATAGATAGGGCAGGTGAGCAGTTCTTC. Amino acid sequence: CASSIDRAGEQFF.

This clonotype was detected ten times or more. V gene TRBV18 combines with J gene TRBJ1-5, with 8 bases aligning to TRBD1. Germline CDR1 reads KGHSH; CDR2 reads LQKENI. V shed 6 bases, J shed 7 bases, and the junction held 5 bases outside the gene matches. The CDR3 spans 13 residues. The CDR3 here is CASSDGQGQPQHF. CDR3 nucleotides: TGTGCCAGCTCTGATGGACAGGGCCAGCCCCAGCATTTT. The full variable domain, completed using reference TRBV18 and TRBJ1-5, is NAGVMQNPRHLVRRRGQEARLRCSPMKGHSHVYWYRQLPEEGLKFMVYLQKENIIDESGMPKERFSAEFPKEGPSILRIQQVVRGDSAAYFCASSDGQGQPQHFGDGTRLSIL.

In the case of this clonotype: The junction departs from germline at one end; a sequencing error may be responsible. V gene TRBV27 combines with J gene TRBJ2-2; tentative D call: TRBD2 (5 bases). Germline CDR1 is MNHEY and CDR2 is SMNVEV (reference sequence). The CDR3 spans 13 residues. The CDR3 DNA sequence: TGTGCCAGCAGTTTAAGCAGCACCGGGGAGCCGTTTTTT. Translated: CASSLSSTGEPFF.

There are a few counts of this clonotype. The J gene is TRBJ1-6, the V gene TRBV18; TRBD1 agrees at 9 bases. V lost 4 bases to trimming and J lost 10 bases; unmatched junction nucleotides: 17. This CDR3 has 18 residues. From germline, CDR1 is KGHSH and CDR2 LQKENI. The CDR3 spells CASSQTATGGASESPLHF. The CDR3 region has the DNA TGTGCCAGCTCACAAACCGCCACAGGGGGCGCATCCGAGTCACCCCTCCACTTT.

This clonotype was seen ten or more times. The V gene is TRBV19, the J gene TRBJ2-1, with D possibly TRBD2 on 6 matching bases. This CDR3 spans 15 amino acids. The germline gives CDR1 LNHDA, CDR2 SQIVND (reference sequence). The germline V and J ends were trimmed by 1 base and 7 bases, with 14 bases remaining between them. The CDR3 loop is CASSIGGVSQNEQFF. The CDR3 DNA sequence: TGTGCCAGTAGTATAGGGGGGGTCTCCCAGAATGAGCAGTTCTTC.

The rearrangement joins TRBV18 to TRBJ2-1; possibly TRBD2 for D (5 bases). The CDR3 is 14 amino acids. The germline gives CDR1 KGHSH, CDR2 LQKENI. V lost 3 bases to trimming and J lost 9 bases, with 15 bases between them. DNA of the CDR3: TGTGCCAGCTCACCTCTCGGGGAAGAGTTTGAGCAGTTCTTC. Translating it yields CASSPLGEEFEQFF.

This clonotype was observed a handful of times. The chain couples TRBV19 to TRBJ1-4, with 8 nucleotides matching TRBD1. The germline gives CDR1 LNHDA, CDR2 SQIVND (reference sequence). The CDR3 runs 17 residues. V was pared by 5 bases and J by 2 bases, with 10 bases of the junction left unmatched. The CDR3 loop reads CASSFRTGSLTNEKLFF. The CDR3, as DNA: TGTGCCAGTAGTTTTCGGACAGGGAGCCTTACTAATGAAAAACTGTTTTTT.

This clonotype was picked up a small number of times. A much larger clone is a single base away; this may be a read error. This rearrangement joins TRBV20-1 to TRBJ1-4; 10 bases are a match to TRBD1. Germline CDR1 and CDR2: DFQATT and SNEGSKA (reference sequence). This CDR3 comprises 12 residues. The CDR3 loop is CCASDRGEKLFF. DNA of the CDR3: TGCTGTGCTTCGGACAGGGGGGAAAAACTGTTTTTT.

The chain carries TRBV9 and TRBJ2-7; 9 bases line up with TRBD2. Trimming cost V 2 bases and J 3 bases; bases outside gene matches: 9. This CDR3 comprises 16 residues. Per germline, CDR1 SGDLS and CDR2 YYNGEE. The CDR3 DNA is TGTGCCAGCAGCGTGGGGGGCGGGAGGGCCGTCTACGAGCAGTACTTC. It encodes CASSVGGGRAVYEQYF.

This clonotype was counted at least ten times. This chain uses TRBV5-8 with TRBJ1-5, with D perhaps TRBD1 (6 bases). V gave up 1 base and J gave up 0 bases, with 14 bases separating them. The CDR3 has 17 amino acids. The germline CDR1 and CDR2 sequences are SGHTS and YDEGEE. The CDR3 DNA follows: TGTGCCAGCAGCTTGAACAGGGCAGCAATTAGCAATCAGCCCCAGCATTTT. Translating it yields CASSLNRAAISNQPQHF. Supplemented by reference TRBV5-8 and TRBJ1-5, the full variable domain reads EAGVTQSPTHLIKTRGQQATLRCSPISGHTSVYWYQQALGLGLQFLLWYDEGEERNRGNFPPRFSGRQFPNYSSELNVNALELEDSALYLCASSLNRAAISNQPQHFGDGTRLSIL.

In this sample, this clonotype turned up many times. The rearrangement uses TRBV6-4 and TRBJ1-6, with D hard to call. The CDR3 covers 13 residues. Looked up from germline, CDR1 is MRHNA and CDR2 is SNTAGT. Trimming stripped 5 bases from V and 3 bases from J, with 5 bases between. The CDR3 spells CASSRDYNSPLHF. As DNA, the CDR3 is TGTGCCAGCAGTAGGGACTATAATTCACCCCTCCACTTT.

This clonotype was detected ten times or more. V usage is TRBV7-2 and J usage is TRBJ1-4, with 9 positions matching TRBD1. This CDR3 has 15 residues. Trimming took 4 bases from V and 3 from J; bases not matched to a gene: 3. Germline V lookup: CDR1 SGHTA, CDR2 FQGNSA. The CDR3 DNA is TGTGCCAGCAGCTCCGGGACAGGGTCTAATGAAAAACTGTTTTTT. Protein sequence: CASSSGTGSNEKLFF.

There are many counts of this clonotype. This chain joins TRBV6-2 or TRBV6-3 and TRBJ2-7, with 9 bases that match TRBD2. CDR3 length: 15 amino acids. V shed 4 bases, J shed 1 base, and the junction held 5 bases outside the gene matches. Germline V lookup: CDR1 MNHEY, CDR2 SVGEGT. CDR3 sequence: CASSSGLALSYEQYF. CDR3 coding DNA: TGTGCCAGCAGTTCCGGACTAGCGTTATCCTACGAGCAGTACTTC.

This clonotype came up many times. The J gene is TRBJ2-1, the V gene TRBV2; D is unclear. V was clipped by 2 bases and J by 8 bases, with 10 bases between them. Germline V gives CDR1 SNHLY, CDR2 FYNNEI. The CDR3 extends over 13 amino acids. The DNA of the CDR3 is TGTGCCAGCAGTGAACTGACAATCGATGAGCAGTTCTTC. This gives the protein CASSELTIDEQFF.

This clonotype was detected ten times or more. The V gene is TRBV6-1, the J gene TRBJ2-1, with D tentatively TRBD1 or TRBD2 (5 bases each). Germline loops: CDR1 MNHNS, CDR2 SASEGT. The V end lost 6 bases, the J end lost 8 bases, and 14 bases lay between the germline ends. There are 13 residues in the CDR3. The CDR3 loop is CASSRDPSDEQFF. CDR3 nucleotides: TGTGCCAGCAGCCGGGACCCAAGCGATGAGCAGTTCTTC.

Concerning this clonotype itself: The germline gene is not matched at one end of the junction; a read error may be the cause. The CDR3 DNA sequence: TGCAGTGCTAGCGGGCAGCGGCAGGTTGGCTACAATGAGCAGTTGTTC. Translated: CSASGQRQVGYNEQLF. J is TRBJ2-1 and V is TRBV20-1; D possibly corresponds to TRBD2 (5 bases). Germline V gene lookup returns CDR1 DFQATT and CDR2 SNEGSKA (reference sequence). This CDR3 region has 16 residues.

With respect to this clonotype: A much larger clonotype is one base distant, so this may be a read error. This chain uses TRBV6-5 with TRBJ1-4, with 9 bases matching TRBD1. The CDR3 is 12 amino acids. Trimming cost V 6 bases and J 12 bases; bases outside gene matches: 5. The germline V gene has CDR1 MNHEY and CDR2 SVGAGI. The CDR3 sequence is CASRATGGELFF. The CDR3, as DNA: TGTGCCAGCAGGGCGACAGGGGGAGAACTGTTTTTT.

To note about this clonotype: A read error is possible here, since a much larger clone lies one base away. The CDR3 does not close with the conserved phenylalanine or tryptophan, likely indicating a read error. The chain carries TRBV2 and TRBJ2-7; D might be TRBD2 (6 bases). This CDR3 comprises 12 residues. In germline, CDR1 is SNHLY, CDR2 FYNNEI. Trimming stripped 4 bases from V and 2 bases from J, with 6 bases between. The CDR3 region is CASSASAYEQYY. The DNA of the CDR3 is TGTGCCAGCAGTGCTAGCGCCTACGAGCAGTACTAC.

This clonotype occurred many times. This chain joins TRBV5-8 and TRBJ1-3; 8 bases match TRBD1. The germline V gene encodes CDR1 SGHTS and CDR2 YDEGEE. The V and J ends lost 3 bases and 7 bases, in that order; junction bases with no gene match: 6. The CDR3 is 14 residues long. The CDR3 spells CASSSRTGPNTIYF. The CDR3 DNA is TGTGCCAGCAGCTCCCGGACAGGGCCGAACACCATATATTTT.